This T cell receptor (beta chain) was identified in a study of shared clonotypes between healthy human individuals. CDR1 is LNHDA and CDR2 is SQIVND in the germline V gene (reference sequence). The length of the CDR3 is 14 residues. Losses at the gene ends were 5 bases for V and 7 bases for J; bases not matched to a gene: 7. CD45RO-negative, CCR7-positively selected cells formed the naive CD8 fraction, excluding terminally differentiated effector memory CD45RA+ cells. Produced via immunoSEQ multiplex PCR; TCRdb's table is partial and in-frame only. This table holds a few million clones, over 85% found once.

This chain links TRBV19 with TRBJ2-1, with TRBD2 matching over 8 bases. Sequenced input: naive CD8+ T cells from PBMCs. The TCR sequence derives from a man aged 18 to 30 in good health. Some clones in this sample may be carry-over from other donors' samples. The CDR3 bases are TGTGCCAGTAGTTGGGTAGCGGGAAGGAATGAGCAGTTCTTC. It codes for CASSWVAGRNEQFF.